This T cell receptor beta chain came from a study of cytomegalovirus exposure and HLA in healthy donors. Whole-study context: Most genotyped donors, about four fifths of about 400, had Caucasian-associated genetic ancestry.

About this clone itself: Its antigen is unknown.

Researchers ran the PCR with 60 Vbeta and 13 Jbeta primers. Profiling relied on immunoSEQ multiplex PCR, and the TCRdb table lists in-frame clones only, not all of them. The table includes 130,000 to 150,000 clones, around 76% detected once. Study-wide results and limits: The majority of TCR sequences were rare, yet some public TCRs appeared in many donors. A likely sequencing artifact accounted for one observed cluster of highly shared sequence variants. An assumption of roughly uniform sequencing depth across donors underlay the presence/absence analyses.

Germline trimming cut 4 bases from V and 8 bases from J; bases unmatched to any gene: 10. This CDR3 spans 14 amino acids. Germline V CDR1 and CDR2: SGDLS, YYNGEE. The sequenced sample consisted of PBMCs. This clonotype was obtained from a man aged 18 to 35 in good health and CMV-seronegative. The chain recombines TRBV9 with TRBJ1-2; 8 bases are a match to TRBD1. As DNA, the CDR3 is TGTGCCAGCAGCAGCCGGGGACAGGCCAGGGGCTACACCTTC. This sequence encodes CASSSRGQARGYTF.